A single sample is the source of the 11 T cell receptor beta chains below, sequenced in a study of blood T cell repertoires in COVID-19. The table came from immunoSEQ multiplex PCR; TCRdb's copy has only in-frame clones and leaves some out. The table has 50,000 to 65,000 clones, 80% to 90% seen once. Sample: peripheral blood. The origin of the receptors is a man aged 50 to 59 with active COVID-19.

The chain links TRBV3-1 (or the pseudogene TRBV3-2) to TRBJ2-7; weak D call: TRBD2 (5 bases). Germline lookup yields CDR1 LGHDT and CDR2 YNNKEL (reference sequence). This CDR3 comprises 18 residues. Trimming took 0 bases from V and 2 from J, leaving 20 bases between them. The CDR3: CASSQDPLEGATTYEQYF. CDR3 nucleotide sequence: TGTGCCAGCAGCCAAGACCCCCTCGAGGGCGCAACCACCTACGAGCAGTACTTC.

The rearrangement links TRBV7-3 to TRBJ2-1; 14 bases are a match to TRBD2. V trimming: 3 bases; J trimming: 4 bases; junction bases outside the gene matches: 2. The germline V gene has CDR1 SGHTA and CDR2 FQGTGA. The CDR3 runs 16 residues. CDR3 sequence reads: CASSFGTSGGYNEQFF. CDR3 nucleotide sequence: TGTGCCAGCAGCTTTGGGACTAGCGGGGGTTACAATGAGCAGTTCTTC. The entire variable domain, with the rest obtained from reference TRBV7-3 and TRBJ2-1, is as follows: GAGVSQTPSNKVTEKGKYVELRCDPISGHTALYWYRQSLGQGPEFLIYFQGTGAADDSGLPNDRFFAVRPEGSVSTLKIQRTERGDSAVYLCASSFGTSGGYNEQFFGPGTRLTVL.

The chain employs TRBV7-2 and TRBJ2-7, with TRBD1 matching over 8 bases. V lost 7 bases to trimming and J lost 3 bases; unmatched junction nucleotides: 8. CDR3 length: 14 amino acids. CDR1 SGHTA and CDR2 FQGNSA come from the germline V gene. The CDR3 DNA follows: TGTGCCAGCACCCCGGACAGGGATCTCTACGAGCAGTACTTC. It specifies CASTPDRDLYEQYF.

This chain joins TRBV7-9 and TRBJ1-2, with 8 bases matching TRBD1. Germline assignment: CDR1 SEHNR and CDR2 FQNEAQ (reference sequence). Trimming cost V 6 bases and J 7 bases; bases outside gene matches: 19. This CDR3 has 17 residues. The CDR3 region has the DNA TGTGCCAGCAGTCAGGGGGCGGAGAGGGTTACTCCTACTGGCTACACCTTC. Its translation is CASSQGAERVTPTGYTF.

This chain joins TRBV7-2 and TRBJ2-5, with 12 bases that match TRBD2. CDR3 length: 17 amino acids. The germline gives CDR1 SGHTA, CDR2 FQGNSA. V was pared by 1 base and J by 1 base, with 4 bases of the junction left unmatched. CDR3 residues: CASSLDSTSGGQETQYF. In DNA, the CDR3 is TGTGCCAGCAGCTTAGACTCGACTAGCGGGGGCCAAGAGACCCAGTACTTC.

This clone was detected only once. The chain recombines TRBV7-9 with TRBJ1-5; 8 positions match TRBD1. Trimming cost V 4 bases and J 6 bases; bases outside gene matches: 11. Germline values: CDR1 SEHNR, CDR2 FQNEAQ (reference sequence). The CDR3 extends over 16 amino acids. CDR3 in amino acids: CASSYSGTGMTQPQHF. DNA for the CDR3: TGTGCCAGCAGCTACTCCGGGACAGGAATGACTCAGCCCCAGCATTTT. The full variable domain, rest sourced from reference TRBV7-9 and TRBJ1-5, is DTGVSQNPRHKITKRGQNVTFRCDPISEHNRLYWYRQTLGQGPEFLTYFQNEAQLEKSRLLSDRFSAERPKGSFSTLEIQRTEQGDSAMYLCASSYSGTGMTQPQHFGDGTRLSIL.

The chain uses TRBV18 and TRBJ2-7; maybe TRBD1 (6 bases). CDR1 KGHSH and CDR2 LQKENI come from the germline V gene. The V gene lost 3 bases and the J gene lost 6 bases, with 12 bases spanning the gap. The CDR3 totals 13 residues. The DNA for the CDR3 is TGTGCCAGCTCACCCCGAGAAGGGGGCGAGCAGTACTTC. Protein sequence: CASSPREGGEQYF.

This chain joins TRBV6-5 and TRBJ1-2; possibly TRBD1 for D (5 bases). The CDR3 is 13 residues long. From germline, CDR1 is MNHEY and CDR2 SVGAGI. V was shortened by 8 bases and J by 2 bases, with 12 bases between the two germline ends. The CDR3 DNA is TGTGCCAGCGGAAGTCGGGGGAACTATGGCTACACCTTC. Its protein product is CASGSRGNYGYTF.

The chain recombines TRBV6-5 with TRBJ2-7; D possibly corresponds to TRBD1 (6 bases). V was clipped by 5 bases and J by 1 base, with 9 bases between them. Germline CDR1 is MNHEY and CDR2 is SVGAGI. The CDR3 consists of 13 residues. In nucleotides, the CDR3 is TGTGCCAGCAGTAGACAGGCTTCCTACGAGCAGTACTTC. It encodes CASSRQASYEQYF.

This sequence joins TRBV5-1 and TRBJ2-1; 8 positions match TRBD1. Trimming took 1 base from V and 7 from J; bases not matched to a gene: 7. In germline, CDR1 is SGHRS, CDR2 YFSETQ. The CDR3 has 15 amino acids. The CDR3 DNA is TGCGCCAGCAGCTTGCAGGGGGCGAATCGAAATGAGCAGTTCTTC. This codes for CASSLQGANRNEQFF.

The chain recombines TRBV6-5 with TRBJ2-7; 9 bases match TRBD1. Germline CDR1 and CDR2: MNHEY and SVGAGI. The V gene end was trimmed by 6 bases and the J gene end by 5 bases; junction bases not matched to a gene: 5. The CDR3 runs 13 residues. The CDR3 protein is CASRNTGGHEQYF. DNA of the CDR3: TGTGCCAGCAGGAACACAGGGGGCCACGAGCAGTACTTC.